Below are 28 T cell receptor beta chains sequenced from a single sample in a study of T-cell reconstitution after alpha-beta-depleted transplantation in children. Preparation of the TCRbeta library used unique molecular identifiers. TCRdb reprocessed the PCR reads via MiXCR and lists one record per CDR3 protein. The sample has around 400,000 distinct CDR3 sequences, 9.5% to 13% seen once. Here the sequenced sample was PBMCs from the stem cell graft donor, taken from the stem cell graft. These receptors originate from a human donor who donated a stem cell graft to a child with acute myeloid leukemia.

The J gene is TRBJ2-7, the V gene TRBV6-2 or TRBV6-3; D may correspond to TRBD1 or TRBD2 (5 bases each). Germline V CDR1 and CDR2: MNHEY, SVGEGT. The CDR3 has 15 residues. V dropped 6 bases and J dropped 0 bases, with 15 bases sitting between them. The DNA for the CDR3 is TGTGCCAGCAGGATACGGGACGGCAGCTCCTACGAGCAGTACTTC. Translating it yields CASRIRDGSSYEQYF.

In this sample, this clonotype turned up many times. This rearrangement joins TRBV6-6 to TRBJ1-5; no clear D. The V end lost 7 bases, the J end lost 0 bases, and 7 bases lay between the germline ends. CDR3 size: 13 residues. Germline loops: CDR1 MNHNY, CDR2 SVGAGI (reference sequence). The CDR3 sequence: CASIQLSNQPQHF. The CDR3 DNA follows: TGTGCCAGCATACAACTTAGCAATCAGCCCCAGCATTTT.

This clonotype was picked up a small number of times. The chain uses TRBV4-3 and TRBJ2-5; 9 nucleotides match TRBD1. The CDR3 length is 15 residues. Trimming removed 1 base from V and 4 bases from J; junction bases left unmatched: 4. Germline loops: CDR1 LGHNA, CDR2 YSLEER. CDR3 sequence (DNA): TGCGCCAGCAGCCAAGGAGGACAGGGGAGAGAGACCCAGTACTTC. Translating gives CASSQGGQGRETQYF.

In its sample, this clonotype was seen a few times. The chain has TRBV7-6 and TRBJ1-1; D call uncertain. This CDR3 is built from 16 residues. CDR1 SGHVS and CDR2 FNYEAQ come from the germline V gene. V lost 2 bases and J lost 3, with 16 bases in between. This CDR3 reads CASSLILEPGDTEAFF. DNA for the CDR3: TGTGCCAGCAGCTTAATTCTGGAACCCGGGGACACTGAAGCTTTCTTT.

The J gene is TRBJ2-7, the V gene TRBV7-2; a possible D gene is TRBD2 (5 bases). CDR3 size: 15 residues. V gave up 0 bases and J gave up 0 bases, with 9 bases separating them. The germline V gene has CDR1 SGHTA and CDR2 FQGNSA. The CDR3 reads CASSLAEVTSYEQYV. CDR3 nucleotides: TGTGCCAGCAGCTTAGCGGAGGTTACCTCCTACGAGCAGTACGTC.

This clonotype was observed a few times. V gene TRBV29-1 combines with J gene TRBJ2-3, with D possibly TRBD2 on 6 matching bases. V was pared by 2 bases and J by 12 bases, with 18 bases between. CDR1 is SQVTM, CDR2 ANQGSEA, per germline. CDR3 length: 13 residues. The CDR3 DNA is TGCAGCGTTGAAAGTGCCCGACTAGGAGGACAGTATTTT. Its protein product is CSVESARLGGQYF.

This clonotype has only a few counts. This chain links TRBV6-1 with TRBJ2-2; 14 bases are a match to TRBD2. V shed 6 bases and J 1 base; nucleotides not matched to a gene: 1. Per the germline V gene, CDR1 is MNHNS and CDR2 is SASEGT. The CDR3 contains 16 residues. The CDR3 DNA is TGTGCCAGCAGGGGACTAGCGGGGGAGAACACCGGGGAGCTGTTTTTT. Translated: CASRGLAGENTGELFF.

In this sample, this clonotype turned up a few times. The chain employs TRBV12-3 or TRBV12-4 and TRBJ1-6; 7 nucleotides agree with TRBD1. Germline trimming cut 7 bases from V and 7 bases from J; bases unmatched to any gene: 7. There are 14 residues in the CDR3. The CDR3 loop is CASTLRQGNSPLHF. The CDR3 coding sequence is TGTGCCAGCACCTTGAGACAGGGAAATTCACCCCTCCACTTT.

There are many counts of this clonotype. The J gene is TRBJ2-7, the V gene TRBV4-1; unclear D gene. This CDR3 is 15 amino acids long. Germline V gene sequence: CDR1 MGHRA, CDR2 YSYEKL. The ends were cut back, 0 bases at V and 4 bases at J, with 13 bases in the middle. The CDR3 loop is CASSQDPGRNYEQYV. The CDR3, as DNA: TGCGCCAGCAGCCAAGATCCTGGACGGAATTACGAGCAGTACGTC.

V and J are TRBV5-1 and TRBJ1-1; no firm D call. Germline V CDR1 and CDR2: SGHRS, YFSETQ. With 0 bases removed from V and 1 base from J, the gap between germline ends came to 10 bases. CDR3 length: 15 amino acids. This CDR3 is CASSLAQGRNTEAFF. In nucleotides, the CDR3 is TGCGCCAGCAGCTTGGCCCAAGGAAGGAACACTGAAGCTTTCTTT. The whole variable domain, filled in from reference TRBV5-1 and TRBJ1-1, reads KAGVTQTPRYLIKTRGQQVTLSCSPISGHRSVSWYQQTPGQGLQFLFEYFSETQRNKGNFPGRFSGRQFSNSRSEMNVSTLELGDSALYLCASSLAQGRNTEAFFGQGTRLTVV.

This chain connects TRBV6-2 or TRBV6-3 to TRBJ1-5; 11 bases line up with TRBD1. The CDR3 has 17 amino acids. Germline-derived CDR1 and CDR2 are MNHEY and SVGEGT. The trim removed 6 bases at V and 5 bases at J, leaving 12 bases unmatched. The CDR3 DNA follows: TGTGCCAGCAGCTGGACAGGGGGCGCCGTTGGAGATCAGCCCCAGCATTTT. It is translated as CASSWTGGAVGDQPQHF.

CDR3 nucleotide sequence: TGTGCCAGCAGTTACAGCGAGGGCGGGCCAGGGACGAGGGAGCAGTACTTC. It translates to CASSYSEGGPGTREQYF. This chain connects TRBV6-2 or TRBV6-3 to TRBJ2-7; perhaps D is TRBD1 or TRBD2 (5 bases each). CDR1 and CDR2 (germline): MNHEY, SVGEGT. Trimming took 2 bases from V and 7 from J, leaving 24 bases between them. This CDR3 region has 17 residues.

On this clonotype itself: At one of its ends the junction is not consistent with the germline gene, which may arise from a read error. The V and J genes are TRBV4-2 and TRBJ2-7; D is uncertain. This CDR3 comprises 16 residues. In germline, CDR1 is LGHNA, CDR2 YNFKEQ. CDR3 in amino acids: CASTLDWASSSYGQYF. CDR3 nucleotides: TGTGCCAGCACCTTGGATTGGGCGTCGAGCTCCTACGGGCAGTACTTC.

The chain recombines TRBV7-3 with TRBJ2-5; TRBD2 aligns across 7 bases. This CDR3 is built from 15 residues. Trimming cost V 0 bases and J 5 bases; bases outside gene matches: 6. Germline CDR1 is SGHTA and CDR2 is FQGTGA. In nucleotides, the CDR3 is TGTGCCAGCAGCTTAACGTCTCGGGGAGGGGAGACCCAGTACTTC. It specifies CASSLTSRGGETQYF. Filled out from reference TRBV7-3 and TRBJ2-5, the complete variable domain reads GAGVSQTPSNKVTEKGKYVELRCDPISGHTALYWYRQSLGQGPEFLIYFQGTGAADDSGLPNDRFFAVRPEGSVSTLKIQRTERGDSAVYLCASSLTSRGGETQYFGPGTRLLVL.

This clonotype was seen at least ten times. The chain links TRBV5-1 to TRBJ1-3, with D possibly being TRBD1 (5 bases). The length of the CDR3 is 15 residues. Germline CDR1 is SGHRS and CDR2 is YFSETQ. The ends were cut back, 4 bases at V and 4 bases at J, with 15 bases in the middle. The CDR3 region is CASSDTGFAGNTIYF. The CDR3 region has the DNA TGCGCCAGCAGCGATACAGGATTTGCGGGAAACACCATATATTTT.

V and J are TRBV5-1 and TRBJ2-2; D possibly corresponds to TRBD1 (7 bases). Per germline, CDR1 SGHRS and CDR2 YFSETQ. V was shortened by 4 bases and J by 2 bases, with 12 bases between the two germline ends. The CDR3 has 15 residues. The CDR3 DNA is TGCGCCAGCAGCGCGGGACAGCATAACACCGGGGAGCTGTTTTTT. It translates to CASSAGQHNTGELFF.

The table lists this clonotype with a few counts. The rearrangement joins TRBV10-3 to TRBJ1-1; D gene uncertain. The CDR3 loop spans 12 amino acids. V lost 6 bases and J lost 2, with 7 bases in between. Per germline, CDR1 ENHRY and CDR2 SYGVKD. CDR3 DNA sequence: TGTGCCATCAGGGGCTCAAACACTGAAGCTTTCTTT. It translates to CAIRGSNTEAFF.

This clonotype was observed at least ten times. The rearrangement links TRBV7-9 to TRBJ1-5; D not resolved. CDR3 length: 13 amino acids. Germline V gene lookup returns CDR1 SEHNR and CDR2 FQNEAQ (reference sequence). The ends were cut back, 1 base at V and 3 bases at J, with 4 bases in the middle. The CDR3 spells CASSLGFNQPQHF. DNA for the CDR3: TGTGCCAGCAGCTTAGGGTTCAATCAGCCCCAGCATTTT. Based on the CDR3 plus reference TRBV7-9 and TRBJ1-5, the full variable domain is DTGVSQNPRHKITKRGQNVTFRCDPISEHNRLYWYRQTLGQGPEFLTYFQNEAQLEKSRLLSDRFSAERPKGSFSTLEIQRTEQGDSAMYLCASSLGFNQPQHFGDGTRLSIL.

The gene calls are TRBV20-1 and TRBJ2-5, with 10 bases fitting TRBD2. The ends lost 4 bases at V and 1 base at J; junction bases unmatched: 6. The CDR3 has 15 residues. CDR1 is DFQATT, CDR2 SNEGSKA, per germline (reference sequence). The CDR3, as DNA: TGCAGTGCTACAGATAGCGGGGGGCCCCAAGAGACCCAGTACTTC. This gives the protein CSATDSGGPQETQYF.

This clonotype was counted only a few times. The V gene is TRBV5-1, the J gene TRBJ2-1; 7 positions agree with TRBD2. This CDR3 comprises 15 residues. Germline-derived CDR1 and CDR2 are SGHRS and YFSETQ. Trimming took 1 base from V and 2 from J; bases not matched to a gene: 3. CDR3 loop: CASSLRLAAYNEQFF. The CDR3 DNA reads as TGCGCCAGCAGCTTGAGGCTAGCGGCCTACAATGAGCAGTTCTTC.

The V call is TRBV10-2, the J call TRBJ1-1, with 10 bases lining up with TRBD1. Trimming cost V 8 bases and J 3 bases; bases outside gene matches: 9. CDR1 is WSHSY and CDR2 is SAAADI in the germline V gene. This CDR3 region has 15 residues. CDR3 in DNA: TGCGCCAGCGGACAGGGGGATGCTTGGGACACTGAAGCTTTCTTT. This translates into CASGQGDAWDTEAFF.

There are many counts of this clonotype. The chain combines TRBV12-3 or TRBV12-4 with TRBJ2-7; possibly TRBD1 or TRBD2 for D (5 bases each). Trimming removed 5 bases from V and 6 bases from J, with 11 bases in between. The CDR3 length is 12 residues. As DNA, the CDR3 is TGTGCCAGCAGTGCCGGTGGGGGCGAGCAGTACGTC. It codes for CASSAGGGEQYV.

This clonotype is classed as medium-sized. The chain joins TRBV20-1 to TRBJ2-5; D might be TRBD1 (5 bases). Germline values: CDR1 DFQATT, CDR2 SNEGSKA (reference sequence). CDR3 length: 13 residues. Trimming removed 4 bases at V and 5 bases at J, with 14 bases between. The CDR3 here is CSATKTGRETQYF. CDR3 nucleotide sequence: TGCAGTGCTACAAAAACAGGCAGGGAGACCCAGTACTTC.

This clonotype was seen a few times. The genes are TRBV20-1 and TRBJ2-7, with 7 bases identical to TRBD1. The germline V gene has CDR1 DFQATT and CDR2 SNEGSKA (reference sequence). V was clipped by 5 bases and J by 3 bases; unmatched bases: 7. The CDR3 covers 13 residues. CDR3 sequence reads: CSASTTGNYEQYV. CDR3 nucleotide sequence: TGCAGTGCTTCTACGACAGGGAACTACGAGCAGTACGTC.

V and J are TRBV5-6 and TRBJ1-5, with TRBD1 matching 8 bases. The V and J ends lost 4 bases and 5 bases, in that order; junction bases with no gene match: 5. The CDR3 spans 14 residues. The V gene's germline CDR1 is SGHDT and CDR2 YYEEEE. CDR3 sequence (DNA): TGTGCCAGCAGCACCAGGGGGCGCGATCAGCCCCAGCATTTT. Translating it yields CASSTRGRDQPQHF.

CDR3 bases: TGCAGTGCTAGTGAGCCTAGGAACACTGAAGCTTTCTTT. Protein sequence: CSASEPRNTEAFF. The genes are TRBV20-1 and TRBJ1-1, with D unclear. V was trimmed by 3 bases and J by 1 base, leaving 9 bases between them. Germline-derived CDR1 and CDR2 are DFQATT and SNEGSKA (reference sequence). CDR3 length: 13 residues.

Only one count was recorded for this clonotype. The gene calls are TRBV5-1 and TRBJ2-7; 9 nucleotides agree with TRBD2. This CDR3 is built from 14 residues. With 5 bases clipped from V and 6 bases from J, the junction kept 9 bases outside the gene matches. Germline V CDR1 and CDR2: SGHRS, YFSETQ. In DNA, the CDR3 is TGCGCCAGCAGGGTGCGGGAGGGCCTGGGCGAGCAGTACTTC. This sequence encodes CASRVREGLGEQYF. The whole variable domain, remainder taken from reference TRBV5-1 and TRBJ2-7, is KAGVTQTPRYLIKTRGQQVTLSCSPISGHRSVSWYQQTPGQGLQFLFEYFSETQRNKGNFPGRFSGRQFSNSRSEMNVSTLELGDSALYLCASRVREGLGEQYFGPGTRLTVT.

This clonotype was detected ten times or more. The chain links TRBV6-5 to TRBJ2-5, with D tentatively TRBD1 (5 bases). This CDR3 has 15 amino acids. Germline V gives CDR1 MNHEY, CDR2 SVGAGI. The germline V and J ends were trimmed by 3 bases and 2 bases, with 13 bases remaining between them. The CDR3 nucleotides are TGTGCCAGCAGTTATTGGCAGGGCGATCAAGAGACCCAGTACTTC. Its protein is CASSYWQGDQETQYF.